This is a list of T cell receptor beta chains from one sample in a study of blood T cell repertoires in COVID-19. The method was immunoSEQ multiplex PCR; TCRdb's version includes in-frame clones alone and lacks a portion of them. The top ten clones hold about 4.2% of a sample with under 350,000 clones, roughly 90% of them seen once. Sequencing used peripheral blood. The receptors derive from a man between 40 and 49 years old with acute or convalescent COVID-19. The CDR3 runs from the conserved cysteine through the conserved F or W. Each record gives: J gene, V gene, clone size, D gene, CDR3 protein, CDR3 DNA. The D gene is left open where the match is weak. Clone sizes are given selectively: once, few, many, or a class where the clone is expanded.

>TRBJ2-7|TRBV7-2|NA|TRBD1
CASSTRTGAEYEQYF
TGTGCCAGCAGCACGCGGACAGGGGCGGAGTACGAGCAGTACTTC
>TRBJ2-1|TRBV5-4|NA|NA
CASSLQGSSYNEQFF
TGTGCCAGCAGCTTGCAGGGGAGCTCCTACAATGAGCAGTTCTTC
>TRBJ1-5|TRBV9|few|NA
CASSPGPTDNQPQHF
TGTGCCAGCAGCCCAGGGCCGACGGACAATCAGCCCCAGCATTTT
>TRBJ1-2|TRBV9|NA|NA
CASSVAIDYGYTF
TGTGCCAGCAGCGTAGCTATAGACTATGGCTACACCTTC
>TRBJ2-1|TRBV12-5|NA|TRBD2
CASSPGGGAYNEQFF
TGTGCTAGTTCACCTGGCGGGGGGGCCTACAATGAGCAGTTCTTC
>TRBJ1-1|TRBV11-2|NA|TRBD1
CASSLGTGMNTEAFF
TGTGCCAGCAGCTTAGGGACAGGGATGAACACTGAAGCTTTCTTT
>TRBJ1-2|TRBV10-1|NA|NA
CASYAPTQGYTF
TGCGCCAGCTATGCCCCGACTCAAGGCTACACCTTC
>TRBJ1-5|TRBV24-1|NA|NA
CATSDGDLRLGQPQHF
TGTGCCACCAGTGATGGCGACCTCCGACTGGGTCAGCCCCAGCATTTT
>TRBJ2-2|TRBV2|NA|TRBD1
CAAGGQGRTGELFF
TGTGCCGCAGGGGGACAGGGGAGAACCGGGGAGCTGTTTTTT
>TRBJ2-7|TRBV12-5|once|NA
CASGFGGSETYEQYF
TGTGCTAGTGGTTTCGGCGGCTCGGAAACCTACGAGCAGTACTTC